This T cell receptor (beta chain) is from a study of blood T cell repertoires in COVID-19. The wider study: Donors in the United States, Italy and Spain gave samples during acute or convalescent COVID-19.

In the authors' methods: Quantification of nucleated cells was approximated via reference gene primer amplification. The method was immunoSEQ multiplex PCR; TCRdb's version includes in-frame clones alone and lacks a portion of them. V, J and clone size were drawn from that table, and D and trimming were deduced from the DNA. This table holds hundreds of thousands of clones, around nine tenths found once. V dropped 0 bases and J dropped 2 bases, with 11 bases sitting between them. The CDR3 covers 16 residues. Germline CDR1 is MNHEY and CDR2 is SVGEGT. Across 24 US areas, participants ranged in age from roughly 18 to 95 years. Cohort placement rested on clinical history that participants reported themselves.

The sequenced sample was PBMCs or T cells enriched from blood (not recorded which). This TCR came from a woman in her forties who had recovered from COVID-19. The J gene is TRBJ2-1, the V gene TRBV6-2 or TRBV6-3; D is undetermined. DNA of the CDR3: TGTGCCAGCAGTTACTCATTACAGCCCACCTACAATGAGCAGTTCTTC. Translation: CASSYSLQPTYNEQFF.